The 19 T cell receptor beta chains presented below share a single source sample, sequenced in a study of blood T cell repertoires in COVID-19 (dated by TCRdb to the early 2020s). The library relied on the immunoSEQ multiplex PCR assay. This immuneACCESS table, as held by TCRdb, lists in-frame sequences with V and J called but not all clones. Of the missing ones, under half trace to an unresolved V gene in checked studies; the others have no known cause. The sample records 300,000 to 400,000 clones, 80% to 90% of which are singletons. The biggest ten clones account for 3% of the sample. Material: peripheral blood. The receptors stem from a woman between 25 and 40 years old with COVID-19, enrolled during active disease.

The chain carries TRBV6-6 and TRBJ2-2, with 9 bases aligning to TRBD2. Trimming at V came to 6 bases and at J to 3 bases, leaving 8 bases not matched to a gene. The CDR3 has 16 amino acids. The germline V gene encodes CDR1 MNHNY and CDR2 SVGAGI (reference sequence). The CDR3 region is CASSKGTSPHTGELFF. The CDR3, as DNA: TGTGCCAGCAGCAAGGGGACTAGCCCTCACACCGGGGAGCTGTTTTTT.

This rearrangement joins TRBV6-5 to TRBJ2-7, with 8 bases aligning to TRBD1. Germline CDR1 MNHEY, CDR2 SVGAGI. The CDR3 spans 13 residues. Losses at the gene ends were 8 bases for V and 1 base for J; bases not matched to a gene: 4. The CDR3 DNA follows: TGTGCCAGCTCACAGGGGGAGTCCTACGAGCAGTACGTC. This gives the protein CASSQGESYEQYV.

The chain employs TRBV19 and TRBJ2-1, with a tentative D call TRBD2 (5 bases). V was cut by 3 bases and J by 6 bases, with 12 bases left in between. The CDR3 has 14 amino acids. The germline V gene has CDR1 LNHDA and CDR2 SQIVND (reference sequence). The CDR3 spells CASSIKEGPNEQFF. The CDR3 DNA reads as TGTGCCAGTAGTATTAAAGAGGGTCCCAATGAGCAGTTCTTC.

The genes are TRBV9 and TRBJ2-1, with 13 bases matching TRBD2. Germline trimming cut 0 bases from V and 4 bases from J; bases unmatched to any gene: 10. Germline CDR1 and CDR2: SGDLS and YYNGEE. CDR3 length: 19 residues. The CDR3 protein is CASSVGRGVGLAGYNEQFF. CDR3 coding DNA: TGTGCCAGCAGCGTAGGACGCGGGGTGGGACTAGCGGGGTACAATGAGCAGTTCTTC.

In DNA form, the CDR3 reads TGCGCCAGCAGCCTTCCAGGGGGCGGGTACAATGAGCAGTTCTTC. Translated, it gives CASSLPGGGYNEQFF. The V gene is TRBV4-1, the J gene TRBJ2-1; 8 positions match TRBD1. The trim removed 4 bases at V and 4 bases at J, leaving 6 bases unmatched. Germline V gene lookup returns CDR1 MGHRA and CDR2 YSYEKL. The CDR3 contains 15 residues.

The chain links TRBV18 to TRBJ2-1; 7 nucleotides line up with TRBD2. The CDR3 totals 16 residues. Germline CDR1 and CDR2: KGHSH and LQKENI. V shed 0 bases, J shed 8 bases, and the junction held 10 bases outside the gene matches. The CDR3 is CASSPPTSLSADEQFF. The CDR3 nucleotides are TGTGCCAGCTCACCACCGACTAGCTTATCGGCGGATGAGCAGTTCTTC.

The J gene is TRBJ2-5, the V gene TRBV9; D possibly corresponds to TRBD2 (7 bases). This CDR3 is 14 amino acids long. Germline V gene data show CDR1 as SGDLS and CDR2 as YYNGEE. V was shortened by 3 bases and J by 5 bases, with 14 bases between the two germline ends. This CDR3 reads CASSGPGGVETQYF. The CDR3 region has the DNA TGTGCCAGCAGCGGTCCGGGGGGCGTGGAGACCCAGTACTTC.

This clone was seen more than once but under ten times. V is TRBV6-6 and J is TRBJ1-6; 7 nucleotides match TRBD1. The CDR3 has 15 residues. The V and J ends lost 3 bases and 7 bases, in that order; junction bases with no gene match: 6. Germline V gives CDR1 MNHNY, CDR2 SVGAGI (reference sequence). In nucleotides, the CDR3 is TGTGCCAGCAGTTATGCCGGGACAGAGAATTCACCCCTCCACTTT. Translation gives CASSYAGTENSPLHF.

The V and J genes are TRBV5-4 and TRBJ1-3, with 8 bases identical to TRBD1. The trim removed 3 bases at V and 0 bases at J, leaving 5 bases unmatched. Germline CDR1 SGHNT, CDR2 YYREEE (reference sequence). This CDR3 has 16 amino acids. The CDR3, as DNA: TGTGCCAGCAGCTCCCTACAGGGGGGCTCTGGAAACACCATATATTTT. Amino acids: CASSSLQGGSGNTIYF.

The chain uses TRBV25-1 and TRBJ1-5; possibly TRBD1 for D (6 bases). The CDR3 is 14 residues long. Germline lookup yields CDR1 MGHDK and CDR2 SYGVNS. V lost 4 bases to trimming and J lost 3 bases, with 10 bases between them. The CDR3 nucleotides read TGTGCCAGCAGTGCGGGACAACACAATCAGCCCCAGCATTTT. It specifies CASSAGQHNQPQHF.

This clone appeared a single time. The chain recombines TRBV25-1 with TRBJ2-2; 9 nucleotides align to TRBD1. V shed 1 base and J 4 bases; nucleotides not matched to a gene: 4. CDR1 is MGHDK, CDR2 SYGVNS, per germline. The CDR3 runs 16 residues. The CDR3 DNA reads TGTGCCAGCAGTGAATGGGGGGACAGGGTCACCGGGGAGCTGTTTTTT. This codes for CASSEWGDRVTGELFF. The whole variable domain, remainder taken from reference TRBV25-1 and TRBJ2-2, is EADIYQTPRYLVIGTGKKITLECSQTMGHDKMYWYQQDPGMELHLIHYSYGVNSTEKGDLSSESTVSRIRTEHFPLTLESARPSHTSQYLCASSEWGDRVTGELFFGEGSRLTVL.

The J gene is TRBJ1-3, the V gene TRBV11-3; the match to TRBD1 covers 7 bases. V shed 7 bases, J shed 0 bases, and the junction held 6 bases outside the gene matches. Germline lookup yields CDR1 SGHNT and CDR2 YENEEA. There are 15 residues in the CDR3. CDR3 loop: CASTNRGLSGNTIYF. As DNA, the CDR3 is TGTGCCAGCACCAACAGGGGACTCTCTGGAAACACCATATATTTT. Complete variable domain (other parts from reference TRBV11-3 and TRBJ1-3): EAGVVQSPRYKIIEKKQPVAFWCNPISGHNTLYWYLQNLGQGPELLIRYENEEAVDDSQLPKDRFSAERLKGVDSTLKIQPAELGDSAVYLCASTNRGLSGNTIYFGEGSWLTVV.

The chain carries TRBV7-6 and TRBJ2-7; 9 bases line up with TRBD1. J gave up 0 bases and V 5 bases, and 5 bases lay outside the gene matches. The CDR3 is 15 amino acids. Germline V gene data show CDR1 as SGHVS and CDR2 as FNYEAQ. The DNA of the CDR3 is TGTGCCAGCAGCACCCGACAGGGGGGCTCCTACGAGCAGTACTTC. This codes for CASSTRQGGSYEQYF.

The chain combines TRBV29-1 with TRBJ2-7, with 7 nucleotides matching TRBD1. In germline, CDR1 is SQVTM, CDR2 ANQGSEA. There are 14 residues in the CDR3. Trimming removed 1 base from V and 0 bases from J; junction bases left unmatched: 3. DNA of the CDR3: TGCAGCGTTGAAGTACCAGGGGGCTCCTACGAGCAGTACTTC. It yields the protein CSVEVPGGSYEQYF.

The V gene is TRBV7-8, the J gene TRBJ2-2; 8 bases fit TRBD2. V was clipped by 5 bases and J by 3 bases; unmatched bases: 11. The CDR3 runs to 17 residues. Germline CDR1 and CDR2: SGHVS and FQNEAQ. CDR3 DNA sequence: TGTGCCAGCAGCACTAGCTGGGGGCGGGAGGACACCGGGGAGCTGTTTTTT. Residues: CASSTSWGREDTGELFF.

CDR3 amino acids: CASSPRNRGQPQHF. CDR3 coding DNA: TGTGCCAGCAGTCCCCGTAACAGGGGTCAGCCCCAGCATTTT. The V call is TRBV27, the J call TRBJ1-5, with 7 bases that match TRBD1. Germline CDR1 and CDR2: MNHEY and SMNVEV (reference sequence). J gave up 6 bases and V 5 bases, and 7 bases lay outside the gene matches. The CDR3 consists of 14 residues.

This clone has a count of ten or more. The gene calls are TRBV30 and TRBJ2-5; D remains unclear. CDR3 length equals 15 residues. The germline CDR1 and CDR2 sequences are GTSNPN and SVGIG (reference sequence). V lost 2 bases, J lost 2 bases, and 15 bases lay in between. This chain's CDR3 is CAWSSWASSQETQYF. The CDR3 DNA reads TGTGCCTGGAGTTCGTGGGCCTCGTCACAAGAGACCCAGTACTTC.

This chain connects TRBV5-1 to TRBJ2-1, with D possibly TRBD2 on 5 matching bases. V dropped 3 bases and J dropped 9 bases, with 10 bases sitting between them. Germline V gene sequence: CDR1 SGHRS, CDR2 YFSETQ. This CDR3 has 12 amino acids. The CDR3 sequence: CASSSEGREQFF. CDR3 nucleotides: TGCGCCAGCAGCTCAGAGGGCCGTGAGCAGTTCTTC.

V and J are TRBV27 and TRBJ2-5, with a possible D match to TRBD1 (6 bases). Germline V CDR1 and CDR2: MNHEY, SMNVEV (reference sequence). CDR3 size: 16 residues. Trimming left V 8 bases short and J 2 bases short, with 21 bases between. CDR3 protein: CASRTGDRYLQETQYF. The DNA of the CDR3 is TGTGCCAGCCGCACCGGTGACAGGTACCTTCAAGAGACCCAGTACTTC.